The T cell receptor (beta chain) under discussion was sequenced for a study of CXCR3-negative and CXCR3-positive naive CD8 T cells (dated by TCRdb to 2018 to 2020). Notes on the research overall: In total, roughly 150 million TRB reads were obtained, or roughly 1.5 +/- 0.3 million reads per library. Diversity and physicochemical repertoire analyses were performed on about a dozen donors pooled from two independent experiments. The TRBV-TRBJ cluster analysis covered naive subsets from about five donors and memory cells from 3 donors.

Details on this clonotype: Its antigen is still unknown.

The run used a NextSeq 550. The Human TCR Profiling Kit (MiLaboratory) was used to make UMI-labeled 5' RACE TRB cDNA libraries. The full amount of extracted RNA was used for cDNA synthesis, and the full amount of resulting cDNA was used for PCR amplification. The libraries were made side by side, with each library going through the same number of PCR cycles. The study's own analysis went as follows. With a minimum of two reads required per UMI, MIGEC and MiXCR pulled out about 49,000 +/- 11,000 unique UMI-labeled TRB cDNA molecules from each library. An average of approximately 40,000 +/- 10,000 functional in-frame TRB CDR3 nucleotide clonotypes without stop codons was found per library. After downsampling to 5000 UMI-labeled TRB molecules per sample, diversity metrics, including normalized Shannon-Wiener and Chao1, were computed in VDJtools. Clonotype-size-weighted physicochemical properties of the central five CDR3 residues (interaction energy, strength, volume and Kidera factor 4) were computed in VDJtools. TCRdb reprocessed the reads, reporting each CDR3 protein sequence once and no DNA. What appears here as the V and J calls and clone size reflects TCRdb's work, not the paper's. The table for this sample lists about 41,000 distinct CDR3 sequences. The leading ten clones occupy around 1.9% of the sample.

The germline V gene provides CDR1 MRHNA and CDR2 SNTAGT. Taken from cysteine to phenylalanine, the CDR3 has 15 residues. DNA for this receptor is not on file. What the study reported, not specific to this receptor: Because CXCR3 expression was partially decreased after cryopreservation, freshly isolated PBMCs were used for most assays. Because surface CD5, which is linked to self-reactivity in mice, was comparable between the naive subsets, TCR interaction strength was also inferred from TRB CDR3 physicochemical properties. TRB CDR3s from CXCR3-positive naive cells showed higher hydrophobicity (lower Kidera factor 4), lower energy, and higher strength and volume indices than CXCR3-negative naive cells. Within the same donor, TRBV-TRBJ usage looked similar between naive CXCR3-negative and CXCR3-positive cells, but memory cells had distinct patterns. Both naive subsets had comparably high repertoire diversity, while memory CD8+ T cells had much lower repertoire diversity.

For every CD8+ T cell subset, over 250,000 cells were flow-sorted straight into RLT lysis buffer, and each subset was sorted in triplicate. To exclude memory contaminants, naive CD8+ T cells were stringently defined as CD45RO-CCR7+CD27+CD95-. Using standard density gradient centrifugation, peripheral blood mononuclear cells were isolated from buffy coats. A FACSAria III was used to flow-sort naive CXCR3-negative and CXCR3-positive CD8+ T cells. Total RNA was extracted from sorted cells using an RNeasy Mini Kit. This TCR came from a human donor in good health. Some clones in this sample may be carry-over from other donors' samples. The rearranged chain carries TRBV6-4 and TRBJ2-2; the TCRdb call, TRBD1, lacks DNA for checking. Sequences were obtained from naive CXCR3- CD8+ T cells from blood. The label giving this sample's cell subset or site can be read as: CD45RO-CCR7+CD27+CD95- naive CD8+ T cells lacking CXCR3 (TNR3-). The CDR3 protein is CASSEAGTDTGELFF.